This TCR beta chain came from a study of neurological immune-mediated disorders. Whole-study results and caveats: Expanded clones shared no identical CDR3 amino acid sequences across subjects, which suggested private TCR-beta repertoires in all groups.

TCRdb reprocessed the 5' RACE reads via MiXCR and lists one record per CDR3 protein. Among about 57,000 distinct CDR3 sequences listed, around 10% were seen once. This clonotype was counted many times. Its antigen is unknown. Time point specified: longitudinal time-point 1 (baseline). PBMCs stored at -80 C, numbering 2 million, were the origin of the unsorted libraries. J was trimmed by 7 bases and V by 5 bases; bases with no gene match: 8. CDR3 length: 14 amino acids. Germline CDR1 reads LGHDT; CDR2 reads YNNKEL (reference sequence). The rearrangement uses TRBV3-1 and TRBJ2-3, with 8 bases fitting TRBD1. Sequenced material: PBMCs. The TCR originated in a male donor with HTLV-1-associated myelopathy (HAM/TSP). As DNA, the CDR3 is TGTGCCAGCAGCAATCAGGGGGCAGTCAATACGCAGTATTTT. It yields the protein CASSNQGAVNTQYF.